The entry that follows covers one T cell receptor (beta chain) sequence. PCR used 60 Vbeta primers and 13 Jbeta primers. TCRdb's copy holds only in-frame clones and misses some; the assay was immunoSEQ multiplex PCR. The top ten clones hold 2.5% to 3.5% of a sample with about 140,000 clones, 60% to 85% of them seen once. The data were taken from a study of cytomegalovirus exposure and HLA in healthy donors. Study-level information: Around 87 million unique TCRs, all from HLA-typed donors, were included in an early release of the data. Of all 400 or so donors who were genotyped, 75% to 85% belonged to the Caucasian-associated ancestry cluster.

Germline CDR1 reads MNHEY; CDR2 reads SVGAGI. The CDR3 totals 14 residues. V was pared by 6 bases and J by 5 bases, with 9 bases of the junction left unmatched. This receptor was obtained from a male donor in good health and CMV-seronegative. The genes are TRBV6-5 and TRBJ2-7; 8 nucleotides align to TRBD1. Sequencing was carried out using PBMCs. CDR3 bases: TGTGCCAGCAGCCAGGACAGGGCCCCAGACGAGCAGTACTTC. As protein: CASSQDRAPDEQYF.